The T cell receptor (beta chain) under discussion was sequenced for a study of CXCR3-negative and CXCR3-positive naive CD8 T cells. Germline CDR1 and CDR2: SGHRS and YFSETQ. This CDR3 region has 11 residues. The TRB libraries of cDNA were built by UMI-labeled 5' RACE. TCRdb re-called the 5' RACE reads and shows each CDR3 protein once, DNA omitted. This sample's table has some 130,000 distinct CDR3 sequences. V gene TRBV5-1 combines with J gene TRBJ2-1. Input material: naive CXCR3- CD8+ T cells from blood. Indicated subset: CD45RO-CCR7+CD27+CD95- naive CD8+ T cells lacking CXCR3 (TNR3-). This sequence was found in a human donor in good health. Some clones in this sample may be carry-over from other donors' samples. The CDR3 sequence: CASSQGNEQFF.